Listed here are 29 T cell receptor beta chains from one sample, sequenced in a study of shared clonotypes between healthy human individuals. TCRdb keeps only in-frame clones here, not all; method: immunoSEQ multiplex PCR. Of 2,100,000 or so clones detected, approximately 96% appear once; the ten largest clones hold approximately 0.13%. Sequenced sample: naive CD4+ T cells sorted from blood. Stated subset: CD45RA+ positively selected. Source of these receptors: a man aged 18 to 35 in good health.

This rearrangement joins TRBV29-1 to TRBJ1-3; D is unclear. The ends were cut back, 6 bases at V and 0 bases at J, with 9 bases in the middle. The CDR3 runs to 13 residues. Germline CDR1 is SQVTM and CDR2 is ANQGSEA. The CDR3 DNA follows: TGCAGCGTCCGGGATACCTCTGGAAACACCATATATTTT. It is translated as CSVRDTSGNTIYF.

In the case of this clone: The sample contains more than one DNA sequence encoding this CDR3. The rearrangement joins TRBV5-1 to TRBJ2-5, with D possibly TRBD2 on 6 matching bases. The length of the CDR3 is 13 residues. The germline V and J ends were trimmed by 0 bases and 4 bases, with 7 bases remaining between them. Per germline, CDR1 SGHRS and CDR2 YFSETQ. CDR3 in amino acids: CASSLAGGETQYF. The DNA of the CDR3 is TGCGCCAGCAGCTTGGCCGGGGGAGAGACCCAGTACTTC.

The J gene is TRBJ1-1, the V gene TRBV18; D perhaps matches TRBD1 (6 bases). The CDR3 consists of 16 residues. Germline V gene sequence: CDR1 KGHSH, CDR2 LQKENI. V lost 4 bases and J lost 7, with 22 bases in between. CDR3 residues: CASSLDRSNPGGEAFF. CDR3 coding DNA: TGTGCCAGCTCACTAGACAGGAGCAACCCCGGGGGTGAAGCTTTCTTT. The complete variable domain, with remaining parts taken from reference TRBV18 and TRBJ1-1, reads NAGVMQNPRHLVRRRGQEARLRCSPMKGHSHVYWYRQLPEEGLKFMVYLQKENIIDESGMPKERFSAEFPKEGPSILRIQQVVRGDSAAYFCASSLDRSNPGGEAFFGQGTRLTVV.

The CDR3 DNA sequence: TGTGCCAGCAGCAAACAGGGGGCGACGGAGCAGTTCTTC. It encodes CASSKQGATEQFF. The chain links TRBV11-3 to TRBJ2-1; 9 positions agree with TRBD1. With V trimmed by 5 bases and J by 10 bases, 6 bases remained unmatched. Germline loops: CDR1 SGHNT, CDR2 YENEEA. The CDR3 sequence is 13 residues long.

This clone was detected only once. The chain links TRBV7-9 to TRBJ1-4, with D perhaps matching TRBD1 (6 bases). V was cut by 2 bases and J by 7 bases, with 11 bases left in between. CDR3 length: 14 residues. Looked up from germline, CDR1 is SEHNR and CDR2 is FQNEAQ (reference sequence). The CDR3 DNA is TGTGCCAGCAGCTTACGGGGGCTTTTTGAAAAACTGTTTTTT. Amino acids: CASSLRGLFEKLFF.

This clone appeared once. This chain joins TRBV6-5 and TRBJ2-7, with D maybe TRBD1 (6 bases). Germline CDR1 reads MNHEY; CDR2 reads SVGAGI. Deletions cut 2 bases from V and 5 bases from J, with 19 bases between. The CDR3 loop spans 16 amino acids. The CDR3, as DNA: TGTGCCAGCAGTTACCTCCTTGGGGGCGCTGGAAACGAGCAGTACTTC. Amino acid sequence: CASSYLLGGAGNEQYF.

This chain connects TRBV18 to TRBJ1-2; D unclear. The V end lost 4 bases, the J end lost 7 bases, and 10 bases lay between the germline ends. This CDR3 contains 12 residues. CDR1 is KGHSH, CDR2 LQKENI, per germline. CDR3: CASSRERVGYTF. The CDR3 DNA sequence: TGTGCCAGCTCACGAGAGAGGGTTGGCTACACCTTC. The full variable domain, rest sourced from reference TRBV18 and TRBJ1-2, is NAGVMQNPRHLVRRRGQEARLRCSPMKGHSHVYWYRQLPEEGLKFMVYLQKENIIDESGMPKERFSAEFPKEGPSILRIQQVVRGDSAAYFCASSRERVGYTFGSGTRLTVV.

Notes on this clone: This sample also contains other DNA sequences that code for the same CDR3. The CDR3 coding sequence is TGTGCCAGCAGCGTAACAGGAAACTATGGCTACACCTTC. Its protein product is CASSVTGNYGYTF. The genes are TRBV9 and TRBJ1-2; TRBD1 might be the D (5 bases). Germline assignment: CDR1 SGDLS and CDR2 YYNGEE. With 1 base removed from V and 2 bases from J, the gap between germline ends came to 6 bases. The CDR3 spans 13 residues.

This clone was recorded only once. This chain uses TRBV29-1 with TRBJ1-1; D gene unclear. The V gene lost 4 bases and the J gene lost 1 base, with 13 bases spanning the gap. The CDR3 loop spans 14 amino acids. Germline CDR1 is SQVTM and CDR2 is ANQGSEA. The chain's CDR3 is CSVGVGSQNTEAFF. CDR3 nucleotides: TGCAGCGTTGGGGTAGGGTCCCAGAACACTGAAGCTTTCTTT.

The DNA for the CDR3 is TGTGCCAGCTCACCCTTACCCCTAGCGGGACCCTCCTACGAGCAGTACTTC. Protein: CASSPLPLAGPSYEQYF. The chain employs TRBV18 and TRBJ2-7, with 9 nucleotides matching TRBD2. The CDR3 consists of 17 residues. V dropped 3 bases and J dropped 0; count of bases not matched to a gene: 9. CDR1 and CDR2 from the germline V gene are KGHSH and LQKENI.

The V call is TRBV7-9, the J call TRBJ2-7, with TRBD1 matching 8 bases. CDR3 length equals 17 residues. With 1 base clipped from V and 3 bases from J, the junction kept 11 bases outside the gene matches. Per the germline V gene, CDR1 is SEHNR and CDR2 is FQNEAQ (reference sequence). CDR3 coding DNA: TGTGCCAGCAGCTTAGGACAGGGGCCTCTGCTTTTCTACGAGCAGTACTTC. Its translation is CASSLGQGPLLFYEQYF.

V usage is TRBV14 and J usage is TRBJ1-1; TRBD1 aligns across 9 bases. The J segment lost 11 bases and the V segment lost 3 bases, leaving 4 bases of the junction unmatched. This CDR3 region has 12 residues. Per the germline V gene, CDR1 is SGHDN and CDR2 is FVKESK. The CDR3 spells CASSQDRGIAFF. CDR3 coding DNA: TGTGCCAGCAGCCAGGACAGGGGTATTGCTTTCTTT.

The J gene is TRBJ2-3, the V gene TRBV18; 9 bases are a match to TRBD1. CDR1 and CDR2 from the germline V gene are KGHSH and LQKENI. The V and J ends lost 4 bases and 4 bases, in that order; junction bases with no gene match: 3. The CDR3 is 14 residues long. For the CDR3, the DNA is TGTGCCAGCTCACTCGACAGGGGGTCAGATACGCAGTATTTT. Translated, it gives CASSLDRGSDTQYF.

This sequence joins TRBV2 and TRBJ1-4; 9 nucleotides match TRBD1. Germline CDR1 SNHLY, CDR2 FYNNEI. The CDR3 runs 14 residues. Trimming at V came to 6 bases and at J to 12 bases, leaving 11 bases not matched to a gene. The CDR3 here is CASSGGQGRRELFF. The CDR3 bases are TGTGCCAGCAGCGGTGGACAGGGGAGAAGGGAACTGTTTTTT.

The chain uses TRBV28 and TRBJ2-1; no definite D call. The germline V and J ends were trimmed by 7 bases and 7 bases, with 8 bases remaining between them. This CDR3 is 11 amino acids long. Looked up from germline, CDR1 is MDHEN and CDR2 is SYDVKM. The chain's CDR3 is CASNSLNEQFF. As DNA, the CDR3 is TGTGCCAGCAATTCCCTAAATGAGCAGTTCTTC.

In DNA, the CDR3 is TGTGCCAGCAGCCCAGGGGGTCGGGCCAACGGGGAGCTGTTTTTT. Amino acids: CASSPGGRANGELFF. The gene calls are TRBV11-3 and TRBJ2-2, with TRBD1 matching 7 bases. This CDR3 contains 15 residues. J gave up 7 bases and V 5 bases, and 10 bases lay outside the gene matches. CDR1 and CDR2 (germline): SGHNT, YENEEA.

About this clone: This sample includes further DNA sequences coding for the same CDR3. The chain joins TRBV5-1 to TRBJ2-1; the D gene is possibly TRBD2 (5 bases). The CDR3 runs to 15 residues. Looked up from germline, CDR1 is SGHRS and CDR2 is YFSETQ. V was pared by 1 base and J by 3 bases, with 11 bases between. CDR3 amino acids: CASSLSGGRYNEQFF. The CDR3 DNA is TGCGCCAGCAGCTTGAGTGGCGGGCGCTACAATGAGCAGTTCTTC.

With regard to this clone: The same CDR3 arises from other DNA sequences in this sample as well. This chain joins TRBV18 and TRBJ2-5, with unresolved D. Germline loops: CDR1 KGHSH, CDR2 LQKENI. Trimming took off 0 bases at V and 4 bases at J, with 3 bases between the two ends. The CDR3 extends over 12 amino acids. In DNA, the CDR3 is TGTGCCAGCTCACCACCATCAGAGACCCAGTACTTC. Translating it yields CASSPPSETQYF.

V and J are TRBV11-2 and TRBJ2-3; 7 bases match TRBD2. From germline, CDR1 is SGHAT and CDR2 FQNNGV. CDR3 length: 15 residues. With 5 bases clipped from V and 8 bases from J, the junction kept 13 bases outside the gene matches. The CDR3 nucleotides are TGTGCCAGCAGCCTAATAACCCCGACGGGAGGTACGCAGTATTTT. It is translated as CASSLITPTGGTQYF.

V is TRBV19 and J is TRBJ2-1; D gene ambiguous. CDR3 length equals 17 residues. The V gene's germline CDR1 is LNHDA and CDR2 SQIVND (reference sequence). V gave up 3 bases and J gave up 5 bases, with 20 bases separating them. The CDR3 sequence: CASSILPVVGSHNEQFF. The CDR3 DNA is TGTGCCAGTAGTATCCTACCTGTAGTGGGCAGCCACAATGAGCAGTTCTTC.

This chain uses TRBV11-2 with TRBJ2-3, with 10 bases that match TRBD2. V lost 5 bases to trimming and J lost 5 bases; unmatched junction nucleotides: 10. Germline loops: CDR1 SGHAT, CDR2 FQNNGV. This CDR3 comprises 16 residues. The CDR3 DNA reads as TGTGCCAGCAGCCAGAGACTAGCGGGTGGGGGAGATACGCAGTATTTT. Amino acid sequence: CASSQRLAGGGDTQYF.

The chain carries TRBV27 and TRBJ2-2; 10 nucleotides line up with TRBD1. This CDR3 is built from 15 residues. With V trimmed by 6 bases and J by 5 bases, 6 bases remained unmatched. Germline CDR1 reads MNHEY; CDR2 reads SMNVEV (reference sequence). In DNA form, the CDR3 reads TGTGCCAGCAGAGGCGGGACAGGGGTAACCGGGGAGCTGTTTTTT. This codes for CASRGGTGVTGELFF.

V gene TRBV5-6 combines with J gene TRBJ1-1; the D gene is possibly TRBD1 (5 bases). Germline CDR1 SGHDT, CDR2 YYEEEE. The germline V and J ends were trimmed by 2 bases and 0 bases, with 8 bases remaining between them. This CDR3 is built from 14 residues. CDR3 residues: CASSFGTMNTEAFF. The CDR3 DNA follows: TGTGCCAGCAGCTTCGGGACGATGAACACTGAAGCTTTCTTT.

This chain joins TRBV9 and TRBJ2-3; D not certain. The CDR3 contains 15 residues. The germline V gene encodes CDR1 SGDLS and CDR2 YYNGEE. Trimming shortened V by 0 bases and J by 0 bases, and 8 bases separated the two germline ends. The CDR3 bases are TGTGCCAGCAGCGTAGATAGGGTGAGCACAGATACGCAGTATTTT. Translation: CASSVDRVSTDTQYF.

The chain has TRBV5-1 and TRBJ2-7, with 12 bases that match TRBD2. Germline V CDR1 and CDR2: SGHRS, YFSETQ. The J segment lost 4 bases and the V segment lost 4 bases, leaving 9 bases of the junction unmatched. This CDR3 is 16 amino acids long. The DNA for the CDR3 is TGCGCCAGCAGCCCAAAGACTAGCGGGAGTAATTACGAGCAGTACTTC. Translated: CASSPKTSGSNYEQYF.

CDR3 sequence reads: CASSSGGFSYNEQFF. The CDR3 nucleotides read TGCGCCAGCAGCTCCGGTGGGTTCTCCTACAATGAGCAGTTCTTC. The chain recombines TRBV5-1 with TRBJ2-1; D not certain. V was pared by 3 bases and J by 0 bases, with 10 bases between. Germline assignment: CDR1 SGHRS and CDR2 YFSETQ. CDR3 length: 15 residues.

V is TRBV5-1 and J is TRBJ2-5; no clear D. V lost 0 bases and J 1 base, leaving 13 bases between the germline ends. The V gene's germline CDR1 is SGHRS and CDR2 YFSETQ. CDR3 length: 16 amino acids. The CDR3 DNA reads TGCGCCAGCAGCTTGGTCGTTAGCATGAGCCAAGAGACCCAGTACTTC. Residues: CASSLVVSMSQETQYF.

V is TRBV28 and J is TRBJ1-1; D gene uncertain. The length of the CDR3 is 13 residues. V shed 5 bases and J shed 0 bases, with 7 bases lying between them. Germline CDR1 MDHEN, CDR2 SYDVKM. CDR3 sequence: CASSITLNTEAFF. For the CDR3, the DNA is TGTGCCAGCAGTATTACCCTGAACACTGAAGCTTTCTTT. Combining the CDR3 with reference TRBV28 and TRBJ1-1 gives the whole variable domain DVKVTQSSRYLVKRTGEKVFLECVQDMDHENMFWYRQDPGLGLRLIYFSYDVKMKEKGDIPEGYSVSREKKERFSLILESASTNQTSMYLCASSITLNTEAFFGQGTRLTVV.

This chain joins TRBV30 and TRBJ2-5; 7 bases agree with TRBD1. Germline V lookup: CDR1 GTSNPN, CDR2 SVGIG (reference sequence). Trimming removed 2 bases from V and 1 base from J; junction bases left unmatched: 13. This CDR3 comprises 17 residues. The CDR3 DNA reads TGTGCCTGGAGTCCTTACGGGACAGAGCAAATCCAAGAGACCCAGTACTTC. This encodes CAWSPYGTEQIQETQYF.